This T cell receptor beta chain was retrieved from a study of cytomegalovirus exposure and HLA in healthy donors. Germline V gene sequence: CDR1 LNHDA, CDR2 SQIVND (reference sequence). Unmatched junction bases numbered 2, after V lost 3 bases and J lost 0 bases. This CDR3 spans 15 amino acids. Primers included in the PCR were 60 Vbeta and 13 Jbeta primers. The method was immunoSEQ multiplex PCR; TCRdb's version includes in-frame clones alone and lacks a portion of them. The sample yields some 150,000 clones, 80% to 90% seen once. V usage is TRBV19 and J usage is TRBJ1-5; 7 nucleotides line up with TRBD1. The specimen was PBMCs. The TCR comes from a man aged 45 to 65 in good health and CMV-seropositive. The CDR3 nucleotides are TGTGCCAGTAGTATGGGGACAGTTAGCAATCAGCCCCAGCATTTT. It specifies CASSMGTVSNQPQHF.